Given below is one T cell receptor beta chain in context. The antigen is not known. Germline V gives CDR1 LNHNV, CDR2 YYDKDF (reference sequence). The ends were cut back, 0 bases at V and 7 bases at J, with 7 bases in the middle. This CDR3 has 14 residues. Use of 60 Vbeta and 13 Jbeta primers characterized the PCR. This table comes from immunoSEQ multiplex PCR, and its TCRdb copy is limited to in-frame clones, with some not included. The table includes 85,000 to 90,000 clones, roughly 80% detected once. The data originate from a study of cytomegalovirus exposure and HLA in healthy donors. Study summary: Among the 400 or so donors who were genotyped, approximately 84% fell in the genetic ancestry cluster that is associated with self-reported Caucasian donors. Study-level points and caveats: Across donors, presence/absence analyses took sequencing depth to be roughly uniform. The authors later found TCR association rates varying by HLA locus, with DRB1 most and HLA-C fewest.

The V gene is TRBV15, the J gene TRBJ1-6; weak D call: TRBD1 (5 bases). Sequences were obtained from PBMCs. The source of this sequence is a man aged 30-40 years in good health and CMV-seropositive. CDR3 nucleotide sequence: TGTGCCACCAGCAGAGACAGGGAAAATTCACCCCTCCACTTT. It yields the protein CATSRDRENSPLHF.